The T cell receptor beta chain described here comes from a study of shared clonotypes between healthy human individuals. The method was immunoSEQ multiplex PCR; TCRdb's version includes in-frame clones alone and lacks a portion of them. The sample holds over a million clones, about 84% seen once. This CDR3 has 11 residues. The V and J ends lost 6 bases and 8 bases respectively, with 7 bases between them. Germline assignment: CDR1 SEHNR and CDR2 FQNEAQ (reference sequence). The sequencing sample was made of memory CD4+ T cells from PBMCs. Documented subset: CD45RA-negative fraction. The chain joins TRBV7-9 to TRBJ2-2, with D maybe TRBD2 (5 bases). This TCR was recovered from a man between 18 and 29 years old in good health. Some clones in this sample may be carry-over from other donors' samples. CDR3 region: CASRGEGELFF. The CDR3 DNA sequence: TGTGCCAGCAGGGGAGAAGGGGAGCTGTTTTTT.